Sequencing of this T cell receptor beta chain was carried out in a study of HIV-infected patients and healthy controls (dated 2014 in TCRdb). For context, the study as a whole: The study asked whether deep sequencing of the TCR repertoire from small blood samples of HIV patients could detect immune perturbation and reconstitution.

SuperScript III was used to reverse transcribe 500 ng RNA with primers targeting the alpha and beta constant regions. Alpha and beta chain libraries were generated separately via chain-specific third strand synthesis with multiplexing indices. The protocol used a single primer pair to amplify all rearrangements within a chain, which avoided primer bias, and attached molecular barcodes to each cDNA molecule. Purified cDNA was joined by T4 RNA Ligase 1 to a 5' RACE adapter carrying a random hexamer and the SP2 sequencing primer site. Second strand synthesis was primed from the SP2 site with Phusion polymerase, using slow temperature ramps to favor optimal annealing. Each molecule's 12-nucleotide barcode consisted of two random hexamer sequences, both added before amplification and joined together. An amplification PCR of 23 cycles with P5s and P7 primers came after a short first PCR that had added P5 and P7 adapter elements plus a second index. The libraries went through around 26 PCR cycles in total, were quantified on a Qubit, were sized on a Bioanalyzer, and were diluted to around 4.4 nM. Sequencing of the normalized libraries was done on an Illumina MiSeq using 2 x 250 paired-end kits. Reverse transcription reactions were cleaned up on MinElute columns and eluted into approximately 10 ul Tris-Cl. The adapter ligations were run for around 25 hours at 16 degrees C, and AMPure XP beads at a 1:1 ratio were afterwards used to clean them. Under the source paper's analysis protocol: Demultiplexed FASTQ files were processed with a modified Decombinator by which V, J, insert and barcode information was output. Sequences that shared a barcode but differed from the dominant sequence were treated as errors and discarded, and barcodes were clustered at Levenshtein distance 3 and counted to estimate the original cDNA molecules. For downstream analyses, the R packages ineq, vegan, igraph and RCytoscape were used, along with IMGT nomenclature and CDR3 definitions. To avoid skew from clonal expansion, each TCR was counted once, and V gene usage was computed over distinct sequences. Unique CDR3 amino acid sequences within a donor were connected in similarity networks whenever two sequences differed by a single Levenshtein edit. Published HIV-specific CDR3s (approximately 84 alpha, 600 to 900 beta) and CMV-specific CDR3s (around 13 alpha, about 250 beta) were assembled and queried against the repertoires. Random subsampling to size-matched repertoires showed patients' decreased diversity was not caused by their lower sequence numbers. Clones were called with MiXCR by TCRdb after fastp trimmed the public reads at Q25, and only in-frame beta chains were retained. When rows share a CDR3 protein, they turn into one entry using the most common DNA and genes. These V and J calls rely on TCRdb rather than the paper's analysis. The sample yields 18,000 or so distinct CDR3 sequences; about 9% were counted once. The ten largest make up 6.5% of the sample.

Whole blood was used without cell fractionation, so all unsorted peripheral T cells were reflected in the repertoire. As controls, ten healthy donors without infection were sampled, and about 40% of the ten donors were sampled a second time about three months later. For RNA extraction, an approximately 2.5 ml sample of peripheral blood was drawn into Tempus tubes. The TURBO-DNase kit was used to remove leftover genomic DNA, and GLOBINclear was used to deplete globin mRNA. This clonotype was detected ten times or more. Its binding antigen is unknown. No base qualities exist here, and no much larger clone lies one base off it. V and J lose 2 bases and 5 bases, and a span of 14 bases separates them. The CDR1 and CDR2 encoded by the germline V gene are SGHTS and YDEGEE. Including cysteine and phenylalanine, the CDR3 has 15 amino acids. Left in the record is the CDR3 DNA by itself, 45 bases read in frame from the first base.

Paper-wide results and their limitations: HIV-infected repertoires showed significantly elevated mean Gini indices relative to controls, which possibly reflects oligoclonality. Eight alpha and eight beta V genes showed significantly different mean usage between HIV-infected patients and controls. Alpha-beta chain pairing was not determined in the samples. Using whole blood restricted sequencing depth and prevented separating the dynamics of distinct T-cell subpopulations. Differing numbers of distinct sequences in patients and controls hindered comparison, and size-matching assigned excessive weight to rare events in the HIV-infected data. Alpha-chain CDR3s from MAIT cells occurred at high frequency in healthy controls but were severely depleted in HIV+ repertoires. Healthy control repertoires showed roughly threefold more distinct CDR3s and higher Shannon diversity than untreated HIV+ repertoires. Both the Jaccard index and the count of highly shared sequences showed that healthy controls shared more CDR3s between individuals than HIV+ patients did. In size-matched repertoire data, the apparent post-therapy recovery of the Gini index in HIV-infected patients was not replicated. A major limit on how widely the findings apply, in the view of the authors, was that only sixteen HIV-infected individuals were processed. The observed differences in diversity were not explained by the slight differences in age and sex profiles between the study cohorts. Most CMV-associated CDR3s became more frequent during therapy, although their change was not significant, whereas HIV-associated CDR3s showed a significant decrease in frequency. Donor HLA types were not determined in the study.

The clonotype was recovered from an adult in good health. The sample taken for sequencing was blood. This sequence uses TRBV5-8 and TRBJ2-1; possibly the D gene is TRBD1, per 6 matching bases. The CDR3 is CASSFSGVGDNEQFF. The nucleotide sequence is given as TGTGCCAGCAGCTTTTCAGGGGTGGGAGACAATGAGCAGTTCTTC.